This T cell receptor (beta chain) was sequenced in a study of blood T cell repertoires in COVID-19. Across the whole study: Sites in the United States, Italy and Spain provided acute and convalescent COVID-19 samples.

In the study's own analysis: How many nucleated cells were present was estimated from reference gene primer amplification. Measured with immunoSEQ multiplex PCR; TCRdb has only the in-frame clones, and not every one. That table furnishes V, J and clone size, whereas the DNA furnished D and trimming. This sample yields around 450,000 clones, of which approximately 90% are seen a single time; 0.7% belongs to the top ten. Germline V gives CDR1 SGHRS, CDR2 YFSETQ. The V gene lost 0 bases and the J gene lost 8 bases, with 9 bases spanning the gap. The CDR3 spans 13 residues. All recovered Cohort 3 donors got two negative PCRs, got clearance, or saw symptom resolution.

The receptor was isolated from a woman under 30 who had recovered from COVID-19. Sequencing was carried out using PBMCs or T cells enriched from blood (not recorded which). The chain recombines TRBV5-1 with TRBJ1-5; no definite D call. The chain's CDR3 is CASSLDGNEPQHF. The CDR3 nucleotides are TGCGCCAGCAGCTTGGACGGGAATGAGCCCCAGCATTTT.